This TCR beta chain is from a study of cytomegalovirus exposure and HLA in healthy donors. General study points: As confirmed in vitro, a few CMV-associated chains were specific for CMV antigens.

Profiled with immunoSEQ multiplex PCR; TCRdb holds only in-frame clones, not every one. The table records around 160,000 clones, roughly 83% of them present only once. About this clone itself: The antigen remains undetermined.

Germline values: CDR1 LGHNA, CDR2 YSLEER. Deletions cut 0 bases from V and 7 bases from J, with 13 bases between. This CDR3 region has 15 residues. The clonotype comes from a man younger than 40 in good health and CMV-seropositive. This sequence joins TRBV4-3 and TRBJ1-5; possible D gene TRBD1, 6 bases. The sequenced sample consisted of PBMCs. In DNA, the CDR3 is TGCGCCAGCAGCCAAGACTACATCAGGGGCCAGCCCCAGCATTTT. This codes for CASSQDYIRGQPQHF.